The 7 T cell receptor beta chains reported below all come from one sample, sequenced in a study of blood T cell repertoires in COVID-19. The repertoire was sequenced with immunoSEQ multiplex PCR; TCRdb's copy has only in-frame clones and lacks some. Of about 100,000 clones in the sample, around 90% are singletons; the top ten hold approximately 5.6%. The sequenced sample consisted of peripheral blood. These receptors all stem from a human donor in a cohort sampled during active COVID-19.

This chain uses TRBV7-8 with TRBJ2-7; perhaps TRBD1 as D (7 bases). V was cut by 5 bases and J by 7 bases, with 27 bases left in between. The CDR3 spans 17 residues. The V gene's germline CDR1 is SGHVS and CDR2 FQNEAQ. The CDR3 sequence: CASSLTQGGTVLGEQYF. The CDR3, as DNA: TGTGCCAGCAGCCTAACCCAGGGCGGGACAGTCTTGGGGGAGCAGTACTTC.

The table lists this clone with a count of one. This chain links TRBV6-5 with TRBJ1-1; perhaps TRBD1 as D (6 bases). The germline gives CDR1 MNHEY, CDR2 SVGAGI. Trimming pared 4 bases from V and 5 bases from J, leaving 20 bases between. The CDR3 covers 16 residues. The CDR3 bases are TGTGCCAGCAGTTCCTGGCTCCAGGGAGGGGGAACTGAAGCTTTCTTT. Translation gives CASSSWLQGGGTEAFF.

The rearrangement links TRBV6-2 or TRBV6-3 to TRBJ2-5; a possible D gene is TRBD1 (5 bases). The CDR3 is 14 amino acids. The V end was cut by 4 bases, the J end by 2 bases, with 11 bases between. From germline, CDR1 is MNHEY and CDR2 SVGEGT. CDR3 region: CASSWSGLQETQYF. CDR3 coding DNA: TGTGCCAGCAGTTGGTCAGGGCTTCAAGAGACCCAGTACTTC.

The chain is built from TRBV30 and TRBJ1-5, with 9 bases matching TRBD1. This CDR3 is 15 amino acids long. Germline V gene sequence: CDR1 GTSNPN, CDR2 SVGIG (reference sequence). V trimming: 4 bases; J trimming: 1 base; junction bases outside the gene matches: 5. CDR3 loop: CAWNLGTGSNQPQHF. DNA for the CDR3: TGTGCCTGGAACCTGGGGACAGGGAGCAATCAGCCCCAGCATTTT.

J is TRBJ2-2 and V is TRBV9, with 7 positions matching TRBD2. CDR1 and CDR2 (germline): SGDLS, YYNGEE. V lost 5 bases to trimming and J lost 5 bases; unmatched junction nucleotides: 12. CDR3 size: 16 residues. The CDR3 reads CASRSSGLKGTGELFF. The CDR3, as DNA: TGTGCCAGCAGGTCTAGCGGCTTAAAGGGGACCGGGGAGCTGTTTTTT.

In this sample, this clone turned up once. The chain employs TRBV12-3 or TRBV12-4 and TRBJ1-1; maybe TRBD1 (5 bases). This CDR3 is built from 13 residues. V shed 5 bases and J shed 11 bases, with 18 bases lying between them. DNA of the CDR3: TGTGCCAGCAGTCCCACTATGACAGATGGGGCTTTCTTT. Amino acids: CASSPTMTDGAFF.

This chain connects TRBV11-3 to TRBJ2-1; 10 bases line up with TRBD1. This CDR3 spans 13 amino acids. The V gene end was trimmed by 4 bases and the J gene end by 11 bases; junction bases not matched to a gene: 5. Germline V lookup: CDR1 SGHNT, CDR2 YENEEA. The CDR3 nucleotides read TGTGCCAGCAGCTCGGGACAGGGGAGGAAGCAGTTCTTC. As protein: CASSSGQGRKQFF.